What follows describes a single TCR beta chain. In the authors' methods: Amplified reference gene primers provided the basis for estimating nucleated cell counts. The data were produced by immunoSEQ multiplex PCR, yet TCRdb's version contains in-frame clones alone and is incomplete. V and J calls and clone size are copied from that table; D and trimming were computed from the DNA. The data contain approximately 150,000 clones, around 81% of them singletons. This sample was taken from a study of blood T cell repertoires in COVID-19. Study as a whole: Sample material is recorded as cDNA or gDNA derived from T cells, B-cell-depleted T cells, or PBMCs.

This CDR3 region has 19 residues. Germline V CDR1 and CDR2: GTSNPN, SVGIG (reference sequence). V shed 4 bases, J shed 3 bases, and the junction held 13 bases outside the gene matches. V and J are TRBV30 and TRBJ2-6, with 12 bases matching TRBD1. The sequenced sample was peripheral blood. The sequence was collected from a man aged 65 to 85 with active or convalescent COVID-19. The CDR3 loop reads CAWTAKGTGGAGGANVLTF. CDR3 nucleotide sequence: TGTGCCTGGACTGCGAAAGGGACAGGGGGCGCGGGTGGGGCCAACGTCCTGACTTTC.